A selection of T cell receptor beta chains follows, all from one sample in a study of graft-versus-host responses after intestinal transplantation. Assay used: immunoSEQ multiplex PCR; TCRdb lists only in-frame clones, some missing. The profile shows some 23,000 clones, less than 95% of them singletons. This material consisted of PBMCs, taken 156 days after intestinal transplant. The source is a human patient who received an intestinal transplant, so some T cells may come from the graft donor. Each CDR3 is given with its conserved first and last residue. D genes are given only for firm matches. Clone size is shown for a subset of rows, as once, few, many or a class of expanded clone.

V gene	J gene	CDR3 length	clone size	D gene	CDR3 protein	CDR3 DNA
TRBV10-3	TRBJ2-7	11	NA	NA	CAISEIEEQYF	TGTGCCATCAGTGAAATCGAAGAGCAGTACTTC
TRBV21-1	TRBJ1-5	15	NA	NA	CASSPSWFGNQPQHF	TGTGCCAGCAGCCCATCATGGTTCGGGAATCAGCCCCAGCATTTT
TRBV27	TRBJ1-1	14	few	TRBD1	CASERTGGNTEAFF	TGTGCCAGCGAACGGACAGGGGGGAACACTGAAGCTTTCTTT
TRBV13	TRBJ1-1	12	NA	TRBD1	CASSRDRDEAFF	TGTGCCAGCAGCAGGGACAGGGATGAAGCTTTCTTT
TRBV29-1	TRBJ1-4	11	NA	NA	CSVVVGQTMFF	TGCAGCGTTGTCGTAGGACAGACGATGTTTTTT
TRBV28	TRBJ2-1	15	NA	TRBD2	CASRVLAEGYNEQFF	TGTGCCAGCAGGGTACTAGCGGAGGGATACAATGAGCAGTTCTTC
TRBV7-3	TRBJ1-1	13	NA	NA	CASSLTGGTEAFF	TGTGCCAGCAGCTTAACTGGGGGCACTGAAGCTTTCTTT
TRBV7-9	TRBJ1-5	13	NA	NA	CASSGDSNQPQHF	TGTGCCAGCTCAGGGGATAGCAATCAGCCCCAGCATTTT
TRBV7-2	TRBJ2-5	16	once	NA	CASSLARYPTRETQYF	TGTGCCAGCAGCTTAGCGCGCTACCCAACCAGGGAGACCCAGTACTTC
TRBV12-5	TRBJ1-5	16	NA	TRBD1	CASGLERTGSNQPQHF	TGTGCTAGTGGTTTGGAAAGGACAGGGAGCAATCAGCCCCAGCATTTT
TRBV6-5	TRBJ2-7	15	NA	TRBD2	CASRMGLAASYEQYF	TGTGCCAGCAGGATGGGACTAGCAGCGAGCTACGAGCAGTACTTC
TRBV19	TRBJ2-3	12	NA	NA	CASSISTDTQYF	TGTGCCAGTAGTATCAGCACAGATACGCAGTATTTT
TRBV19	TRBJ1-1	13	NA	NA	CASSIPPNTEAFF	TGTGCCAGTAGTATCCCCCCGAACACTGAAGCTTTCTTT
TRBV21-1	TRBJ2-3	16	NA	NA	CASSLGLASSQYTQYF	TGTGCCAGCAGCCTGGGACTAGCATCATCCCAGTATACGCAGTATTTT
TRBV4-3	TRBJ1-2	14	NA	NA	CASSQVLSNYGYTF	TGCGCCAGCAGCCAGGTTTTATCTAACTATGGCTACACCTTC
TRBV6-6	TRBJ2-5	14	NA	NA	CASSYRTGRETQYF	TGTGCCAGCAGTTACAGGACGGGGAGGGAGACCCAGTACTTC
TRBV7-9	TRBJ1-2	16	NA	NA	CASSLPTGWVRDGYTF	TGTGCCAGCAGCTTACCAACAGGGTGGGTTAGGGATGGCTACACCTTC
TRBV12-5	TRBJ1-1	12	NA	TRBD1	CASGYRGTEAFF	TGTGCTAGTGGTTACAGGGGCACTGAAGCTTTCTTT
TRBV19	TRBJ1-1	15	once	NA	CASRNKGNLNTEAFF	TGTGCCAGTAGGAATAAGGGGAACCTGAACACTGAAGCTTTCTTT
TRBV2	TRBJ1-2	15	NA	NA	CASNPHGVSVYGYTF	TGTGCCAGCAACCCTCACGGGGTCTCGGTCTATGGCTACACCTTC
TRBV5-8	TRBJ2-7	14	NA	TRBD1	CASSPPDRTYEQYF	TGTGCCAGCAGCCCGCCGGACAGGACCTACGAGCAGTACTTC
TRBV11-3	TRBJ1-1	13	NA	TRBD1	CASSLVGTGSAFF	TGTGCCAGCAGCTTAGTGGGGACAGGGTCAGCTTTCTTT
TRBV7-8	TRBJ1-3	14	NA	NA	CASTAGGTGNTIYF	TGTGCCAGCACTGCGGGGGGAACTGGAAACACCATATATTTT
TRBV27	TRBJ2-7	15	NA	TRBD2	CASSERAGVGYEQYF	TGTGCCAGCAGTGAAAGAGCGGGAGTCGGCTACGAGCAGTACTTC
TRBV6-6	TRBJ2-6	15	NA	NA	CASRSEGAGANVLTF	TGTGCCAGCAGATCCGAGGGAGCAGGGGCCAACGTCCTGACTTTC
TRBV19	TRBJ2-3	15	NA	NA	CASSTRGVITDTQYF	TGTGCCAGTAGTACGCGGGGAGTAATCACAGATACGCAGTATTTT
TRBV10-2	TRBJ2-7	15	NA	NA	CASSEFVGPAYEQYF	TGCGCCAGCAGTGAGTTCGTGGGACCAGCCTACGAGCAGTACTTC
TRBV10-2	TRBJ2-7	13	NA	TRBD1	CASSEQGAYEQYF	TGCGCCAGCAGTGAGCAGGGGGCCTACGAGCAGTACTTC